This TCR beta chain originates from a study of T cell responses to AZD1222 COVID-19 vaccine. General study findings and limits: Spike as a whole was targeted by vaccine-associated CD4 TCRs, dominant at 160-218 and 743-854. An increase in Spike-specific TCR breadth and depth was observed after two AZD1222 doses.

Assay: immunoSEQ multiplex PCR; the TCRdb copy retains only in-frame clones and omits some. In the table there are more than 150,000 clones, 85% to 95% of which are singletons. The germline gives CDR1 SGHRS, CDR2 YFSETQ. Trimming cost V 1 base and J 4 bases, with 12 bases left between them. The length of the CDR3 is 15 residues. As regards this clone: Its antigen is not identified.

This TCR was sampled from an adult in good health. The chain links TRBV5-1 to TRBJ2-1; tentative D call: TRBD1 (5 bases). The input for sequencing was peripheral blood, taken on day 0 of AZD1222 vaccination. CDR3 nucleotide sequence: TGCGCCAGCAGCTTGTACAGGCCAGGTTACAATGAGCAGTTCTTC. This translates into CASSLYRPGYNEQFF.